The 17 T cell receptor beta chains presented below share a single source sample, sequenced in a study of T-cell reconstitution after alpha-beta-depleted transplantation in children. Preparation of the TCRbeta library was carried out with unique molecular identifiers. MiXCR, run by TCRdb on the PCR reads, gives a single entry per CDR3 protein. The sample lists about a million distinct CDR3 sequences; about 29% were seen once. The sequencing here drew on PBMCs, mostly from graft donor cells, taken 360 days after TCRalphabeta/CD19-depleted stem cell transplant. These receptors were collected from a boy under two years old who had a stem cell transplant for SCID, so the T cells may come from the graft donor.

The V call is TRBV4-2, the J call TRBJ2-4; the D is unclear. The CDR3 runs to 13 residues. From germline, CDR1 is LGHNA and CDR2 YNFKEQ. The V and J ends lost 4 bases and 12 bases respectively, with 16 bases between them. This chain's CDR3 is CASSPPYVADQYF. CDR3 bases: TGTGCCAGCAGCCCCCCGTACGTGGCGGATCAGTACTTC.

The chain couples TRBV6-5 to TRBJ1-2; possibly TRBD1 for D (5 bases). The CDR3 covers 15 residues. Germline V CDR1 and CDR2: MNHEY, SVGAGI. Trimming left V 6 bases short and J 1 base short, with 15 bases between. CDR3 in DNA: TGTGCCAGCAGCTACGACAGAGGGTATAACTATGGCTACACCTTC. Translated, it gives CASSYDRGYNYGYTF.

The gene calls are TRBV20-1 and TRBJ2-1, with 9 nucleotides matching TRBD2. The length of the CDR3 is 12 residues. Germline CDR1 reads DFQATT; CDR2 reads SNEGSKA (reference sequence). J gave up 8 bases and V 6 bases, and 5 bases lay outside the gene matches. CDR3 coding DNA: TGCAGTGCGCTTCTAGCGGGGTATGAGCAGTTCTTC. Its protein is CSALLAGYEQFF.

The chain couples TRBV24-1 to TRBJ2-3, with 8 nucleotides matching TRBD1. The CDR3 spans 15 residues. Germline V lookup: CDR1 KGHDR, CDR2 SFDVKD. With 4 bases clipped from V and 2 bases from J, the junction kept 4 bases outside the gene matches. CDR3: CATSDGQGFTDTQYF. The DNA for the CDR3 is TGTGCCACCAGTGACGGACAGGGATTCACAGATACGCAGTATTTT.

The rearrangement joins TRBV5-1 to TRBJ2-7; 11 nucleotides line up with TRBD2. Germline CDR1 SGHRS, CDR2 YFSETQ. This CDR3 has 13 amino acids. J gave up 6 bases and V 1 base, and 0 bases lay outside the gene matches. CDR3: CASSLLAGGEQYF. CDR3 in DNA: TGCGCCAGCAGCTTGCTAGCGGGGGGCGAGCAGTACTTC.

A few counts support this clonotype. CDR3 in amino acids: CAISEGQGSETQYF. For the CDR3, the DNA is TGTGCCATCAGTGAGGGGCAGGGATCAGAGACCCAGTACTTC. The chain couples TRBV10-3 to TRBJ2-5; D might be TRBD1 (5 bases). Per germline, CDR1 ENHRY and CDR2 SYGVKD. The CDR3 is made up of 14 amino acids. Trimming pared 2 bases from V and 4 bases from J, leaving 11 bases between.

The chain joins TRBV5-1 to TRBJ2-1; the match to TRBD1 covers 7 bases. This CDR3 has 14 residues. Germline V gene data show CDR1 as SGHRS and CDR2 as YFSETQ. V lost 8 bases and J lost 9; bases outside the gene matches: 14. CDR3 sequence: CARGCSEGATEQFF. The DNA for the CDR3 is TGCGCCAGGGGCTGCTCCGAGGGGGCCACTGAGCAGTTCTTC. The full variable domain, in which reference TRBV5-1 and TRBJ2-1 provide the parts outside the CDR3, is KAGVTQTPRYLIKTRGQQVTLSCSPISGHRSVSWYQQTPGQGLQFLFEYFSETQRNKGNFPGRFSGRQFSNSRSEMNVSTLELGDSALYLCARGCSEGATEQFFGPGTRLTVL.

This clonotype has a count of ten or more. The chain carries TRBV20-1 and TRBJ1-2; D gene ambiguous. Per germline, CDR1 DFQATT and CDR2 SNEGSKA (reference sequence). V lost 3 bases and J lost 4, with 9 bases in between. The CDR3 totals 12 residues. The CDR3 loop reads CSARDGVYGYTF. CDR3 sequence (DNA): TGCAGTGCTAGGGATGGGGTCTATGGCTACACCTTC.

This clonotype has only a few counts. V usage is TRBV5-1 and J usage is TRBJ1-6; D uncertain. CDR3 size: 13 residues. Germline loops: CDR1 SGHRS, CDR2 YFSETQ. With 0 bases removed from V and 8 bases from J, the gap between germline ends came to 6 bases. The CDR3 reads CASSLGTHSPLHF. The CDR3 DNA follows: TGCGCCAGCAGCTTGGGGACCCATTCACCCCTCCACTTT.

The genes are TRBV6-1 and TRBJ1-1; D call uncertain. V was shortened by 6 bases and J by 0 bases, with 17 bases between the two germline ends. The V gene's germline CDR1 is MNHNS and CDR2 SASEGT. The CDR3 length is 16 residues. CDR3 nucleotides: TGTGCCAGCAGAACCGAGGCACGGGAGATGAACACTGAAGCTTTCTTT. It translates to CASRTEAREMNTEAFF.

This clonotype was observed a handful of times. This chain uses TRBV27 with TRBJ2-3; a weak D match, TRBD1 (6 bases). V was shortened by 10 bases and J by 6 bases, with 14 bases between the two germline ends. CDR1 and CDR2 (germline): MNHEY, SMNVEV (reference sequence). The CDR3 contains 12 residues. The CDR3 nucleotides are TGTGCCACCGGGACACCGGGTGATACGCAGTATTTT. It encodes CATGTPGDTQYF.

The chain employs TRBV7-9 and TRBJ2-1; D may be TRBD1 (5 bases). Germline lookup yields CDR1 SEHNR and CDR2 FQNEAQ (reference sequence). V dropped 1 base and J dropped 11 bases, with 12 bases sitting between them. The CDR3 length is 13 residues. In nucleotides, the CDR3 is TGTGCCAGCAGCTTAGGGACACCAGTGAAGCAGTTCTTC. Protein product: CASSLGTPVKQFF.

The V and J genes are TRBV6-1 and TRBJ1-5; tentative D call: TRBD1 (6 bases). The V gene lost 5 bases and the J gene lost 6 bases, with 11 bases spanning the gap. The CDR3 has 13 residues. The germline V gene has CDR1 MNHNS and CDR2 SASEGT. The CDR3 loop reads CASSTGQFQPQHF. As DNA, the CDR3 is TGTGCCAGCAGTACGGGACAATTTCAGCCCCAGCATTTT.

This clonotype was seen only a few times. The chain joins TRBV27 to TRBJ1-1, with TRBD1 as a possible D gene (5 bases). The CDR3 consists of 13 residues. With 0 bases removed from V and 8 bases from J, the gap between germline ends came to 10 bases. Germline loops: CDR1 MNHEY, CDR2 SMNVEV (reference sequence). CDR3 nucleotides: TGTGCCAGCAGTTTATCGGTCAGGGAAGAAGCTTTCTTT. Translation gives CASSLSVREEAFF.

This clonotype was counted ten times or more. The chain uses TRBV29-1 and TRBJ2-3; perhaps TRBD1 as D (6 bases). Germline lookup yields CDR1 SQVTM and CDR2 ANQGSEA. V lost 4 bases, J lost 4 bases, and 15 bases lay in between. This CDR3 region has 14 residues. The CDR3 region is CSVVRRPGADTQYF. In nucleotides, the CDR3 is TGCAGCGTTGTCCGAAGGCCAGGGGCAGATACGCAGTATTTT.

A few counts support this clonotype. The chain combines TRBV20-1 with TRBJ2-5, with D perhaps given as TRBD1 or TRBD2 (5 bases each). Trimming stripped 6 bases from V and 2 bases from J, with 22 bases between. This CDR3 has 16 amino acids. Per the germline V gene, CDR1 is DFQATT and CDR2 is SNEGSKA (reference sequence). The CDR3 loop reads CSALANSGTLQETQYF. Here the CDR3 DNA reads TGCAGTGCCCTCGCCAATTCCGGGACCCTGCAAGAGACCCAGTACTTC.

The rearrangement links TRBV20-1 to TRBJ2-7, with 9 bases that match TRBD2. The V gene's germline CDR1 is DFQATT and CDR2 SNEGSKA (reference sequence). The V segment lost 7 bases and the J segment 3 bases; nucleotides outside the gene matches: 7. This CDR3 has 13 amino acids. This CDR3 is CSVSGGIIYEQYF. The CDR3 DNA sequence: TGCAGTGTGAGCGGGGGGATAATCTACGAGCAGTACTTC.